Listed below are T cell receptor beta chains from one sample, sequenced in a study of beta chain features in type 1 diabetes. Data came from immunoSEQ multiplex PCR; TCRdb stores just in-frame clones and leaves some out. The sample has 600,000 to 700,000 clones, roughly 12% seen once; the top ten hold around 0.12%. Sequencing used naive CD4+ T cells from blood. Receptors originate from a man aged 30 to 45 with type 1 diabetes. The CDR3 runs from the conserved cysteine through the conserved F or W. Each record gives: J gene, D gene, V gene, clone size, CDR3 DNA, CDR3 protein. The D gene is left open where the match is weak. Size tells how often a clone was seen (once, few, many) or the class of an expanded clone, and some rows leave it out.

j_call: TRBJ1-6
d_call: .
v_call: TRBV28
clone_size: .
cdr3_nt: TGTGCCAGCAGTAGCCGACCCGAGTGGTCGGGTACCACCCTCCACTTT
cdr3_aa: CASSSRPEWSGTTLHF

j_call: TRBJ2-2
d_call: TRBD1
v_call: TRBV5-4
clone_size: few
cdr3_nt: TGTGCCAGCAGCCCCCGGACAGGCACCGGGGAGCTGTTTTTT
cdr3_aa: CASSPRTGTGELFF

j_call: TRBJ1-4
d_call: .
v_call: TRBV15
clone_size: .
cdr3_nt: TGTGCCACCAGCAGAGATGGGGGAACTAATGAAAAACTGTTTTTT
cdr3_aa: CATSRDGGTNEKLFF

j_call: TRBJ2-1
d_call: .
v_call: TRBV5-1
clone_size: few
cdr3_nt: TGCGCCAGCAGCTCGGGACCACCGAATCCCGAGCAGTTCTTC
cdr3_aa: CASSSGPPNPEQFF

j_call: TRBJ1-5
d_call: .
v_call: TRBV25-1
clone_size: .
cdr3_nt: TGTGCCAGCAGTGTGGGACACTTCAATCAGCCCCAGCATTTT
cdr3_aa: CASSVGHFNQPQHF

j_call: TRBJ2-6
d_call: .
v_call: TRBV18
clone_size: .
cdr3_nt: TGTGCCAGCTCACCACCAAGCATTGGGGCCAACGTCCTGACTTTC
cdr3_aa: CASSPPSIGANVLTF

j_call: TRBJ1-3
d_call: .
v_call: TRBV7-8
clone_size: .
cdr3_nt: TGTGCCAGCAGCTTAGTTGGGAAGGGCTCTGGAAACACCATATATTTT
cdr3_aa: CASSLVGKGSGNTIYF

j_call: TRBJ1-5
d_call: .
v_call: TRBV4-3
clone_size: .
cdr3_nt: TGCGCCAGCAGCCAGGCTACAGGCGGTGGGGGCAATCAGCCCCAGCATTTT
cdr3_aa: CASSQATGGGGNQPQHF

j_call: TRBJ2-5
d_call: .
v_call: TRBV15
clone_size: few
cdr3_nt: TGTGCCACCAGCAGAGGGGGTTTGGGCCAAGAGACCCAGTACTTC
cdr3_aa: CATSRGGLGQETQYF

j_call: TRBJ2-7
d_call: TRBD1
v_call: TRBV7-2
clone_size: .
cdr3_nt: TGTGCCAGCAGCGGAGGAACAGGGGGCTTCTACGAGCAGTACTTC
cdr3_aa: CASSGGTGGFYEQYF